These 31 T cell receptor beta chains came from one sample sequenced in a study of shared clonotypes between healthy human individuals (dated by TCRdb to about 2020). The library was built by means of the immunoSEQ multiplex PCR assay. TCRdb retrieved this table from immuneACCESS and kept in-frame rearrangements only. Not all clones are present; in checked studies, unresolved V genes account for under half, and no reason is known for the remainder. For this sample there are more than 2 million clones; 85% to 95% appear just once. Under 0.15% of the sample belongs to the ten largest clones. The sequenced sample was naive CD4+ T cells sorted from blood. The cell subset or site label for this specimen denotes: CD45RA+ positively selected. The receptors here all came from a man between 18 and 35 years old in good health.

This clone was recorded once. The genes are TRBV7-9 and TRBJ2-7; D possibly matches TRBD1 or TRBD2 (6 bases each). In germline, CDR1 is SEHNR, CDR2 FQNEAQ (reference sequence). With 2 bases removed from V and 5 bases from J, the gap between germline ends came to 13 bases. CDR3 length equals 14 residues. The CDR3 region is CASSLSGARDEQYF. The DNA for the CDR3 is TGTGCCAGCAGCTTATCGGGGGCAAGGGACGAGCAGTACTTC. Combining the CDR3 with reference TRBV7-9 and TRBJ2-7 gives the whole variable domain DTGVSQNPRHKITKRGQNVTFRCDPISEHNRLYWYRQTLGQGPEFLTYFQNEAQLEKSRLLSDRFSAERPKGSFSTLEIQRTEQGDSAMYLCASSLSGARDEQYFGPGTRLTVT.

The J gene is TRBJ1-5, the V gene TRBV19, with 9 bases fitting TRBD1. With 5 bases clipped from V and 2 bases from J, the junction kept 7 bases outside the gene matches. Germline CDR1 reads LNHDA; CDR2 reads SQIVND (reference sequence). CDR3 length equals 16 residues. The CDR3, as DNA: TGTGCCAGTAGTCGACAGGGGGTTTCTGGCAATCAGCCCCAGCATTTT. As protein: CASSRQGVSGNQPQHF.

This clone showed up just once. This chain joins TRBV19 and TRBJ1-2; D is unclear. Germline V lookup: CDR1 LNHDA, CDR2 SQIVND (reference sequence). The CDR3 has 13 amino acids. V lost 6 bases, J lost 6 bases, and 14 bases lay in between. The CDR3 reads CASSPPGRDGYTF. The CDR3 DNA is TGTGCCAGTAGCCCCCCGGGTAGGGATGGCTACACCTTC.

This chain links TRBV7-9 with TRBJ2-7; no firm D call. The length of the CDR3 is 14 residues. V shed 5 bases and J shed 7 bases, with 18 bases lying between them. CDR1 is SEHNR, CDR2 FQNEAQ, per germline (reference sequence). The CDR3 region is CASSPSGQKLEQYF. CDR3 DNA: TGTGCCAGCAGCCCCTCCGGCCAGAAGCTTGAGCAGTACTTC. Full variable domain (rest looked up from reference TRBV7-9 and TRBJ2-7): DTGVSQNPRHKITKRGQNVTFRCDPISEHNRLYWYRQTLGQGPEFLTYFQNEAQLEKSRLLSDRFSAERPKGSFSTLEIQRTEQGDSAMYLCASSPSGQKLEQYFGPGTRLTVT.

Points on this clone: Other DNA variants within this sample encode the same CDR3. The V and J genes are TRBV7-2 and TRBJ2-3; D assignment may be TRBD1 or TRBD2 (6 bases each). Trimming pared 5 bases from V and 4 bases from J, leaving 10 bases between. This CDR3 spans 13 amino acids. The germline V gene has CDR1 SGHTA and CDR2 FQGNSA. CDR3 nucleotides: TGTGCCAGCAGCCTTAGGGGGGCAGATACGCAGTATTTT. Translating it yields CASSLRGADTQYF.

This clone was picked up one time. The gene calls are TRBV2 and TRBJ1-6, with a tentative D call TRBD1 (5 bases). Trimming cost V 7 bases and J 6 bases, with 13 bases left between them. The length of the CDR3 is 14 residues. Germline V CDR1 and CDR2: SNHLY, FYNNEI. CDR3 coding DNA: TGTGCCAGCACCCTGGGACCGGCTAATTCACCCCTCCACTTT. Translation: CASTLGPANSPLHF.

This chain connects TRBV6-5 to TRBJ1-1; D is uncertain. CDR3 length: 13 residues. V lost 5 bases, J lost 3 bases, and 10 bases lay in between. In germline, CDR1 is MNHEY, CDR2 SVGAGI. The CDR3: CASSRTIDTEAFF. Here the CDR3 DNA reads TGTGCCAGCAGTCGGACGATTGACACTGAAGCTTTCTTT.

Concerning this clone: Other DNA sequences within the sample encode an identical CDR3. The gene calls are TRBV5-6 and TRBJ2-7; D remains ambiguous. CDR3 length equals 12 residues. With 1 base removed from V and 3 bases from J, the gap between germline ends came to 5 bases. Germline-derived CDR1 and CDR2 are SGHDT and YYEEEE. Here the CDR3 DNA reads TGTGCCAGCAGCTTGCGGAACTACGAGCAGTACTTC. The encoded protein is CASSLRNYEQYF.

With regard to this clone: The sample carries other DNA sequences with the same CDR3. V is TRBV5-1 and J is TRBJ2-3, with 7 bases that match TRBD2. Germline values: CDR1 SGHRS, CDR2 YFSETQ. Trimming at V came to 0 bases and at J to 1 base, leaving 5 bases not matched to a gene. The CDR3 length is 16 residues. CDR3 residues: CASSLVPGGGTDTQYF. CDR3 nucleotides: TGCGCCAGCAGCTTGGTTCCGGGAGGAGGCACAGATACGCAGTATTTT. Drawing the rest from reference TRBV5-1 and TRBJ2-3, the complete variable domain is KAGVTQTPRYLIKTRGQQVTLSCSPISGHRSVSWYQQTPGQGLQFLFEYFSETQRNKGNFPGRFSGRQFSNSRSEMNVSTLELGDSALYLCASSLVPGGGTDTQYFGPGTRLTVL.

CDR3 region: CASSPRNGRTDTQYF. As DNA, the CDR3 is TGCGCCAGCAGCCCCCGAAACGGGAGGACAGATACGCAGTATTTT. The gene calls are TRBV5-2 and TRBJ2-3; TRBD2 reflects the table's D call only, with no check against the DNA. TRBV5-2 represents a pseudogene. This CDR3 is 15 amino acids long.

This chain uses TRBV27 with TRBJ1-5; TRBD1 matches at 10 bases. Trimming at V came to 0 bases and at J to 2 bases, leaving 1 base not matched to a gene. From germline, CDR1 is MNHEY and CDR2 SMNVEV (reference sequence). The CDR3 is 16 residues long. The CDR3 sequence is CASSLSGTGGNQPQHF. DNA for the CDR3: TGTGCCAGCAGTTTATCAGGGACAGGGGGCAATCAGCCCCAGCATTTT.

CDR3 nucleotide sequence: TGTGCCAGTAGGCCGACCGGGCGAAATGAAAAACTGTTTTTT. It translates to CASRPTGRNEKLFF. This chain uses TRBV19 with TRBJ1-4; D is unresolved. The CDR3 totals 14 residues. V was pared by 6 bases and J by 5 bases, with 13 bases between. Per the germline V gene, CDR1 is LNHDA and CDR2 is SQIVND (reference sequence). The full variable domain, rest sourced from reference TRBV19 and TRBJ1-4, is DGGITQSPKYLFRKEGQNVTLSCEQNLNHDAMYWYRQDPGQGLRLIYYSQIVNDFQKGDIAEGYSVSREKKESFPLTVTSAQKNPTAFYLCASRPTGRNEKLFFGSGTQLSVL.

This clone was counted once. V is TRBV15 and J is TRBJ2-7; possibly TRBD2 for D (5 bases). Looked up from germline, CDR1 is LNHNV and CDR2 is YYDKDF (reference sequence). This CDR3 spans 15 amino acids. V lost 1 base, J lost 0 bases, and 10 bases lay in between. The CDR3 region has the DNA TGTGCCACCAGCAGAGGAGGGATTAGCTCCTACGAGCAGTACTTC. Amino acids: CATSRGGISSYEQYF.

The rearrangement joins TRBV2 to TRBJ2-7; D is possibly TRBD2 (7 bases). V was clipped by 8 bases and J by 5 bases, with 16 bases between them. The V gene's germline CDR1 is SNHLY and CDR2 FYNNEI. This CDR3 is 13 amino acids long. The chain's CDR3 is CASLAEWGHEQYF. The CDR3 DNA reads as TGTGCCAGCCTAGCGGAGTGGGGGCACGAGCAGTACTTC. The full variable domain, with the rest looked up from reference TRBV2 and TRBJ2-7, is EPEVTQTPSHQVTQMGQEVILRCVPISNHLYFYWYRQILGQKVEFLVSFYNNEISEKSEIFDDQFSVERPDGSNFTLKIRSTKLEDSAMYFCASLAEWGHEQYFGPGTRLTVT.

V is TRBV7-2 and J is TRBJ1-2; D possibly corresponds to TRBD1 (6 bases). Germline V gene data show CDR1 as SGHTA and CDR2 as FQGNSA. The CDR3 length is 15 residues. V lost 1 base to trimming and J lost 4 bases, with 13 bases between them. The CDR3 bases are TGTGCCAGCAGCTTAGGCCCAGGGGCGTTCTATGGCTACACCTTC. Encoded protein: CASSLGPGAFYGYTF. The full variable domain, rest sourced from reference TRBV7-2 and TRBJ1-2, is GAGVSQSPSNKVTEKGKDVELRCDPISGHTALYWYRQSLGQGLEFLIYFQGNSAPDKSGLPSDRFSAERTGGSVSTLTIQRTQQEDSAVYLCASSLGPGAFYGYTFGSGTRLTVV.

The rearrangement uses TRBV11-2 and TRBJ1-2; D is unresolved. The germline V gene encodes CDR1 SGHAT and CDR2 FQNNGV. Trimming took off 5 bases at V and 14 bases at J, with 18 bases between the two ends. CDR3 length equals 12 residues. For the CDR3, the DNA is TGTGCCAGCAGCCCCGATGGCAGTTCGCCTACCTTC. It translates to CASSPDGSSPTF.

The chain couples TRBV25-1 to TRBJ1-5; 8 nucleotides agree with TRBD1. This CDR3 comprises 16 residues. CDR1 is MGHDK, CDR2 SYGVNS, per germline. V was clipped by 2 bases and J by 0 bases; unmatched bases: 3. The DNA for the CDR3 is TGTGCCAGCAGTGAAGACGGGACAGGTAGCAATCAGCCCCAGCATTTT. Translation: CASSEDGTGSNQPQHF. Variable domain in full (rest from reference TRBV25-1 and TRBJ1-5): EADIYQTPRYLVIGTGKKITLECSQTMGHDKMYWYQQDPGMELHLIHYSYGVNSTEKGDLSSESTVSRIRTEHFPLTLESARPSHTSQYLCASSEDGTGSNQPQHFGDGTRLSIL.

The chain employs TRBV5-1 and TRBJ2-2; TRBD2 is a possible D gene (6 bases). Trimming took 2 bases from V and 1 from J, leaving 12 bases between them. The CDR3 runs to 16 residues. Germline V CDR1 and CDR2: SGHRS, YFSETQ. CDR3 nucleotides: TGCGCCAGCAGCTTAGGCTCGCGGGAGAACACCGGGGAGCTGTTTTTT. Residues: CASSLGSRENTGELFF.

This clone is a singleton in its sample. This sequence joins TRBV5-8 and TRBJ2-1; no reliable D call. Germline CDR1 is SGHTS and CDR2 is YDEGEE. CDR3 length equals 12 residues. V was shortened by 6 bases and J by 6 bases, with 10 bases between the two germline ends. CDR3 DNA sequence: TGTGCCAGCACCAGGTCGGCCAATGAGCAGTTCTTC. It specifies CASTRSANEQFF.

CDR3 nucleotides: TGTGCCAGCTTTACTCCAGGGGATTCACCCCTCCACTTT. The encoded protein is CASFTPGDSPLHF. J is TRBJ1-6 and V is TRBV6-5; D possibly corresponds to TRBD1 (6 bases). With 8 bases removed from V and 8 bases from J, the gap between germline ends came to 13 bases. Germline V gene sequence: CDR1 MNHEY, CDR2 SVGAGI. This CDR3 contains 13 residues.

The rearrangement joins TRBV9 to TRBJ2-7; 9 bases are shared with TRBD1. The germline gives CDR1 SGDLS, CDR2 YYNGEE. This CDR3 comprises 14 residues. The ends lost 0 bases at V and 5 bases at J; junction bases unmatched: 3. Here the CDR3 DNA reads TGTGCCAGCAGCGTAGGACAGGGGGGGAACGAGCAGTACTTC. Protein product: CASSVGQGGNEQYF.

The J gene is TRBJ2-1, the V gene TRBV5-6; unclear D gene. V lost 2 bases and J 9 bases, leaving 15 bases between the germline ends. The germline gives CDR1 SGHDT, CDR2 YYEEEE. There are 14 residues in the CDR3. The CDR3 bases are TGTGCCAGCAGCTTCGGAAATCTACCGGCTGAGCAGTTCTTC. It translates to CASSFGNLPAEQFF.

The chain is built from TRBV6-6 and TRBJ1-4; D may be TRBD1 (6 bases). Deletions cut 6 bases from V and 3 bases from J, with 17 bases between. The CDR3 extends over 16 amino acids. Germline CDR1 and CDR2: MNHNY and SVGAGI (reference sequence). The CDR3: CASSAGTNIANEKLFF. CDR3 nucleotides: TGTGCCAGCAGCGCCGGGACAAACATCGCTAATGAAAAACTGTTTTTT.

This clone was detected once. J is TRBJ1-3 and V is TRBV5-1; D perhaps matches TRBD1 (6 bases). From germline, CDR1 is SGHRS and CDR2 YFSETQ. The CDR3 totals 15 residues. V was pared by 5 bases and J by 0 bases, with 12 bases between. DNA of the CDR3: TGCGCCAGCAGTTCGGACAGAGACTCTGGAAACACCATATATTTT. Its translation is CASSSDRDSGNTIYF.

This rearrangement joins TRBV4-1 to TRBJ2-7; 8 bases align to TRBD1. V shed 4 bases, J shed 6 bases, and the junction held 11 bases outside the gene matches. The germline CDR1 and CDR2 sequences are MGHRA and YSYEKL. The CDR3 covers 15 residues. The CDR3 region is CASSLNRDRRSEQYF. The CDR3 region has the DNA TGCGCCAGCAGCCTGAACCGGGACAGGCGTAGCGAGCAGTACTTC.

This clone was seen once. The V gene is TRBV25-1, the J gene TRBJ2-7; D remains unclear. This CDR3 is built from 14 residues. Trimming took 2 bases from V and 4 from J, leaving 12 bases between them. Per germline, CDR1 MGHDK and CDR2 SYGVNS. The CDR3 DNA follows: TGTGCCAGCAGTGAACAAGGAGTGCGATACGAGCAGTACTTC. It specifies CASSEQGVRYEQYF.

The chain couples TRBV13 to TRBJ2-7; 7 bases are a match to TRBD2. CDR1 PRHDT and CDR2 FYEKMQ come from the germline V gene (reference sequence). This CDR3 comprises 15 residues. Trimming cost V 4 bases and J 2 bases; bases outside gene matches: 8. The CDR3 DNA sequence: TGTGCCAGCAGCTCGGTAGCGGGTAGGGCCTACGAGCAGTACTTC. Its protein product is CASSSVAGRAYEQYF.

The rearrangement uses TRBV2 and TRBJ2-5, with no clear D. The CDR3 has 12 residues. Trimming left V 7 bases short and J 3 bases short, with 9 bases between. In germline, CDR1 is SNHLY, CDR2 FYNNEI. CDR3 sequence reads: CASILREETQYF. In nucleotides, the CDR3 is TGTGCCAGCATCCTAAGAGAAGAGACCCAGTACTTC.

The chain carries TRBV6-1 and TRBJ1-5, with 7 bases matching TRBD1. Trimming cost V 9 bases and J 8 bases; bases outside gene matches: 16. The CDR3 is 15 residues long. Looked up from germline, CDR1 is MNHNS and CDR2 is SASEGT. The CDR3 nucleotides are TGTGCCAGTAGACCCCCGGGACAGACCCAAGAGCCCCAGCATTTT. Protein product: CASRPPGQTQEPQHF.

The chain combines TRBV30 with TRBJ1-5; D unresolved. This CDR3 has 11 residues. V shed 4 bases and J shed 4 bases, with 5 bases lying between them. Per the germline V gene, CDR1 is GTSNPN and CDR2 is SVGIG (reference sequence). The CDR3 loop is CAWMGNQPQHF. DNA for the CDR3: TGTGCCTGGATGGGGAATCAGCCCCAGCATTTT. The full variable domain, its missing parts supplied by reference TRBV30 and TRBJ1-5, is SQTIHQWPATLVQPVGSPLSLECTVEGTSNPNLYWYRQAAGRGLQLLFYSVGIGQISSEVPQNLSASRPQDRQFILSSKKLLLSDSGFYLCAWMGNQPQHFGDGTRLSIL.

The chain uses TRBV7-9 and TRBJ2-2; 14 nucleotides align to TRBD2. J was trimmed by 1 base and V by 5 bases; bases with no gene match: 3. This CDR3 has 17 residues. Germline lookup yields CDR1 SEHNR and CDR2 FQNEAQ (reference sequence). CDR3 loop: CASSTGTSGRNTGELFF. Here the CDR3 DNA reads TGTGCCAGCAGCACCGGGACTAGCGGGAGGAACACCGGGGAGCTGTTTTTT.